Shown below are 17 T cell receptor beta chains from a single sample sequenced in a study of patients and donors after allogeneic stem cell transplantation. TCRdb re-analysed the RT-PCR reads in MiXCR, keeping a single row per CDR3 protein. The sample has 200,000 to 250,000 distinct CDR3 sequences; 13% to 15% are singletons. Material: blood, either unsorted or a sorted T cell fraction (not recorded which). These receptor sequences come from a human donor who was either an allogeneic HSCT recipient or a stem cell or donor lymphocyte infusion donor (not recorded which). It is not recorded whose cells these are; they may come from a transplant donor.

The sample holds many counts of this clonotype. The rearrangement uses TRBV5-1 and TRBJ2-2; 8 bases agree with TRBD1. This CDR3 spans 16 amino acids. J was trimmed by 1 base and V by 3 bases; bases with no gene match: 5. Per the germline V gene, CDR1 is SGHRS and CDR2 is YFSETQ. The CDR3 spells CASSSFGTGNTGELFF. CDR3 DNA: TGCGCCAGCAGCTCATTCGGGACAGGGAACACCGGGGAGCTGTTTTTT.

The chain is built from TRBV5-1 and TRBJ1-1; no clear D gene. Germline V gene data show CDR1 as SGHRS and CDR2 as YFSETQ. Trimming left V 0 bases short and J 0 bases short, with 6 bases between. The CDR3 consists of 14 residues. The CDR3 sequence: CASSLDVMNTEAFF. As DNA, the CDR3 is TGCGCCAGCAGCTTGGATGTGATGAACACTGAAGCTTTCTTT.

This clonotype appeared a few times. V and J are TRBV29-1 and TRBJ1-2; D uncertain. V was trimmed by 2 bases and J by 7 bases, leaving 20 bases between them. The CDR3 sequence is 15 residues long. Germline lookup yields CDR1 SQVTM and CDR2 ANQGSEA. The CDR3 here is CSVEKETWGRSGYTF. For the CDR3, the DNA is TGCAGCGTTGAAAAGGAAACGTGGGGTCGGTCTGGCTACACCTTC.

The sample holds a few counts of this clonotype. The CDR3, as DNA: TGCGCCAGCAGCCAAGTGGACAGGGTATTAGGTGAGCAGTACTTC. It yields the protein CASSQVDRVLGEQYF. The chain has TRBV4-1 and TRBJ2-7, with TRBD1 matching 8 bases. J lost 7 bases, V lost 1 base, and 9 bases had no gene match. This CDR3 has 15 residues. Per germline, CDR1 MGHRA and CDR2 YSYEKL.

The chain recombines TRBV5-1 with TRBJ1-6, with 10 bases identical to TRBD1. The V gene's germline CDR1 is SGHRS and CDR2 YFSETQ. The CDR3 runs to 15 residues. V lost 0 bases, J lost 9 bases, and 3 bases stayed unmatched. CDR3 coding DNA: TGCGCCAGCAGCTTGGAGGGACAGGGGTTTTCACCCCTCCACTTT. The encoded protein is CASSLEGQGFSPLHF.

This clonotype was detected once. The chain is built from TRBV27 and TRBJ2-3, with 10 bases identical to TRBD1. Germline values: CDR1 MNHEY, CDR2 SMNVEV (reference sequence). V shed 2 bases and J 5 bases; nucleotides not matched to a gene: 7. This CDR3 contains 16 residues. Here the CDR3 reads CASSLGGGQGEDTQYF. CDR3 bases: TGTGCCAGCAGTTTAGGGGGAGGACAGGGGGAAGATACGCAGTATTTT.

This clonotype turned up a few times. J is TRBJ2-1 and V is TRBV6-2 or TRBV6-3, with TRBD2 as a possible D gene (6 bases). This CDR3 comprises 13 residues. The V end lost 4 bases, the J end lost 6 bases, and 10 bases lay between the germline ends. Germline V gene sequence: CDR1 MNHEY, CDR2 SVGEGT. The CDR3 loop reads CASSSSVGNEQFF. As DNA, the CDR3 is TGTGCCAGCAGTTCTAGCGTAGGCAATGAGCAGTTCTTC.

This chain joins TRBV5-6 and TRBJ2-5, with D perhaps matching TRBD1 or TRBD2 (5 bases each). Trimming stripped 6 bases from V and 5 bases from J, with 17 bases between. This CDR3 contains 14 residues. The germline V gene encodes CDR1 SGHDT and CDR2 YYEEEE. CDR3 protein: CASTLQEAVETQYF. The CDR3 DNA reads as TGTGCCAGCACCTTACAGGAGGCCGTGGAGACCCAGTACTTC.

This clonotype appeared many times. The V gene is TRBV4-2, the J gene TRBJ2-7, with 9 nucleotides matching TRBD2. There are 16 residues in the CDR3. Germline trimming cut 4 bases from V and 1 base from J; bases unmatched to any gene: 8. Germline loops: CDR1 LGHNA, CDR2 YNFKEQ. The CDR3 DNA follows: TGTGCCAGCAGCCGCGGGGGGGGTGCGGGATCCTACGAGCAGTACTTC. It is translated as CASSRGGGAGSYEQYF.

This clonotype was seen at least ten times. V is TRBV4-3 and J is TRBJ1-2; a weak D match, TRBD1 (6 bases). Germline loops: CDR1 LGHNA, CDR2 YSLEER. Trimming took off 1 base at V and 8 bases at J, with 17 bases between the two ends. The CDR3 sequence is 15 residues long. The CDR3 DNA follows: TGCGCCAGCAGCCAAGTATTAGGGGGATCGGTCGGCTACACCTTC. Protein sequence: CASSQVLGGSVGYTF.

This clonotype was detected a few times. The chain has TRBV6-2 or TRBV6-3 and TRBJ1-6; possible D gene TRBD1, 5 bases. V lost 2 bases and J lost 4, with 9 bases in between. The CDR3 has 15 amino acids. CDR1 MNHEY and CDR2 SVGEGT come from the germline V gene. This chain's CDR3 is CASSYGTAYNSPLHF. The DNA of the CDR3 is TGTGCCAGCAGTTACGGGACCGCTTATAATTCACCCCTCCACTTT.

This sequence joins TRBV5-1 and TRBJ2-3; TRBD2 agrees at 7 bases. V dropped 1 base and J dropped 3; count of bases not matched to a gene: 8. This CDR3 has 16 amino acids. Germline V gives CDR1 SGHRS, CDR2 YFSETQ. CDR3 region: CASSLSGQGGTDTQYF. CDR3 DNA: TGCGCCAGCAGCTTGTCCGGCCAGGGAGGGACAGATACGCAGTATTTT.

The table lists this clonotype with a few counts. This chain joins TRBV5-1 and TRBJ1-3, with unresolved D. This CDR3 has 16 residues. The V gene's germline CDR1 is SGHRS and CDR2 YFSETQ. V was shortened by 0 bases and J by 0 bases, with 10 bases between the two germline ends. CDR3 loop: CASSLAGSPSGNTIYF. For the CDR3, the DNA is TGCGCCAGCAGCTTGGCAGGATCCCCCTCTGGAAACACCATATATTTT. The whole variable domain, remainder taken from reference TRBV5-1 and TRBJ1-3, is KAGVTQTPRYLIKTRGQQVTLSCSPISGHRSVSWYQQTPGQGLQFLFEYFSETQRNKGNFPGRFSGRQFSNSRSEMNVSTLELGDSALYLCASSLAGSPSGNTIYFGEGSWLTVV.

This clonotype appeared a few times. V is TRBV28 and J is TRBJ2-2; TRBD2 is a possible D gene (6 bases). Germline V gene sequence: CDR1 MDHEN, CDR2 SYDVKM. With 8 bases removed from V and 6 bases from J, the gap between germline ends came to 16 bases. CDR3 length equals 14 residues. CDR3 DNA: TGTGCCAGCCTTGGGACTTTTTTGGCCGGGGAGCTGTTTTTT. Amino acid sequence: CASLGTFLAGELFF.

This clonotype has a count of ten or more. The chain recombines TRBV5-1 with TRBJ1-5; D ambiguous. The V gene lost 0 bases and the J gene lost 2 bases, with 12 bases spanning the gap. The CDR3 has 16 amino acids. Germline V lookup: CDR1 SGHRS, CDR2 YFSETQ. This chain's CDR3 is CASSLEATGGNQPQHF. The CDR3 nucleotides are TGCGCCAGCAGCTTGGAGGCAACCGGAGGCAATCAGCCCCAGCATTTT.

This clonotype was seen a few times. V gene TRBV7-9 combines with J gene TRBJ2-7, with D perhaps TRBD1 (6 bases). The ends were cut back, 4 bases at V and 1 base at J, with 14 bases in the middle. The CDR3 covers 15 residues. CDR1 SEHNR and CDR2 FQNEAQ come from the germline V gene (reference sequence). Written as DNA, the CDR3 is TGTGCCAGCAGCTCTGTAGACAGGCCTTCCTACGAGCAGTACTTC. Its protein product is CASSSVDRPSYEQYF.

The table lists this clonotype with many counts. The chain carries TRBV20-1 and TRBJ2-5; D might be TRBD1 (6 bases). Germline values: CDR1 DFQATT, CDR2 SNEGSKA (reference sequence). Trimming cost V 1 base and J 9 bases, with 21 bases left between them. This CDR3 region has 15 residues. The CDR3 bases are TGCAGTGCTAGAGTGGGGGACACTTTCAAGAGACCCCAGTACTTC. It yields the protein CSARVGDTFKRPQYF.